This record looks at one T cell receptor beta chain sequence and its context. Authors' data handling: The assay estimated nucleated cells by amplifying reference gene primers. The protocol was immunoSEQ multiplex PCR, while the TCRdb copy is restricted to in-frame clones and leaves out a portion. V and J calls and clone size are as listed in that table; D and trimming were resolved from the DNA. The data contain about 170,000 clones, around 80% of them singletons. The sample comes from a study of blood T cell repertoires in COVID-19. On the study more broadly: From T cells, B-cell-depleted T cells, or PBMCs came the material, which was cDNA or gDNA.

CDR3 length: 14 residues. Germline CDR1 and CDR2: MNHEY and SMNVEV (reference sequence). Trimming stripped 4 bases from V and 0 bases from J, with 9 bases between. The chain joins TRBV27 to TRBJ1-1; D might be TRBD1 (5 bases). Input material: peripheral blood. The receptor's source is a woman in her sixties or seventies with acute or convalescent COVID-19. DNA of the CDR3: TGTGCCAGCAGTTGGCAGGGCATGAACACTGAAGCTTTCTTT. This gives the protein CASSWQGMNTEAFF.